Listed here is a single T cell receptor (beta chain). Its target is unknown. Time point meaning: week 35, safety follow-up. Vaccine doses each comprised 300 ug of mutant IDH1 20-mer peptide, with topical imiquimod. Trimming left V 3 bases short and J 2 bases short, with 8 bases between. This CDR3 is 14 amino acids long. The germline gives CDR1 KGHSH, CDR2 LQKENI. The data originate from a study of a mutant IDH1 vaccine in newly diagnosed glioma. Libraries were prepared by immunoSEQ multiplex PCR; TCRdb keeps only in-frame clonotypes and omits some of them. This repertoire shows around 31,000 clones, approximately 80% found once; its top ten account for approximately 15%.

This sequence was found in a man between 25 and 39 years old with glioma. The chain uses TRBV18 and TRBJ1-5; D is possibly TRBD1 (5 bases). The starting material was PBMCs, obtained from a glioma patient whose treatment included an IDH1 peptide vaccine. The CDR3 reads CASSPGTGNQPQHF. DNA of the CDR3: TGTGCCAGCTCACCCGGGACTGGCAATCAGCCCCAGCATTTT.